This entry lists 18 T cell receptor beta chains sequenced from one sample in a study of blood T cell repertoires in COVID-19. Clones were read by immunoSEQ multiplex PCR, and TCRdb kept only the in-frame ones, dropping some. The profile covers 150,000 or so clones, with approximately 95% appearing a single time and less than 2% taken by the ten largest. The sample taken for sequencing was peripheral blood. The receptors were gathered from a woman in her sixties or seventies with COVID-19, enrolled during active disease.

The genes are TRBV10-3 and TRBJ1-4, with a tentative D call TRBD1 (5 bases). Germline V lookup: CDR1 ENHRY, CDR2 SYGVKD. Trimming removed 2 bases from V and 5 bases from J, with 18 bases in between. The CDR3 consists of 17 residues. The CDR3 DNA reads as TGTGCCATCAGTGAGGGTACAGGAGGGCGCGTCAATGAAAAACTGTTTTTT. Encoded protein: CAISEGTGGRVNEKLFF.

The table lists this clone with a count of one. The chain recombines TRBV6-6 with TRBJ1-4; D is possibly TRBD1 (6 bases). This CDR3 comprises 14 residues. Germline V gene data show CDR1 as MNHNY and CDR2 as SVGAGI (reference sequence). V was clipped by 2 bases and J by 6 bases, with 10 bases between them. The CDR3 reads CASSYVRGYEKLFF. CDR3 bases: TGTGCCAGCAGTTACGTCAGGGGTTATGAAAAACTGTTTTTT.

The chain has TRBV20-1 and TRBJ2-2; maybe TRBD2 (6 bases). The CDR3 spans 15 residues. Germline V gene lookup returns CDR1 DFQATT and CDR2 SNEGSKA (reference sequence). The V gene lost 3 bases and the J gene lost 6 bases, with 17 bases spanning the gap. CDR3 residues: CSASGIAPGAGELFF. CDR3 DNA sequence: TGCAGTGCTAGTGGAATTGCCCCGGGAGCCGGGGAGCTGTTTTTT.

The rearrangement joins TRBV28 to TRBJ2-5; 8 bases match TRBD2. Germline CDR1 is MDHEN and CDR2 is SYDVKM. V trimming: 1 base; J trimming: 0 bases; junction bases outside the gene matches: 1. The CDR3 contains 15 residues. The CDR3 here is CASSLSSGYQETQYF. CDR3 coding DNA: TGTGCCAGCAGTTTATCTAGCGGGTACCAAGAGACCCAGTACTTC.

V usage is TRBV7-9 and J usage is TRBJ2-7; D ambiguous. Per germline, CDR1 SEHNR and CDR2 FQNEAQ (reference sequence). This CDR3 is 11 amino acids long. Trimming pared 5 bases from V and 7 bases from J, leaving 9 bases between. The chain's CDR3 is CASSLSLEQYF. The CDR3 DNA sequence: TGTGCCAGCAGCCTATCGCTGGAGCAGTACTTC. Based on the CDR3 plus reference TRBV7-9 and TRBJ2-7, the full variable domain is DTGVSQNPRHKITKRGQNVTFRCDPISEHNRLYWYRQTLGQGPEFLTYFQNEAQLEKSRLLSDRFSAERPKGSFSTLEIQRTEQGDSAMYLCASSLSLEQYFGPGTRLTVT.

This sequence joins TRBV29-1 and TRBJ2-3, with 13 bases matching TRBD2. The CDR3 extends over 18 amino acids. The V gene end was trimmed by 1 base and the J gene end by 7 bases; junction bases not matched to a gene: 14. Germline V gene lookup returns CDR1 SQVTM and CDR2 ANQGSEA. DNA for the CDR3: TGCAGCGTTGAAGGATCCGGACTAGCGGGGGATCTCTCGCATACGCAGTATTTT. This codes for CSVEGSGLAGDLSHTQYF.

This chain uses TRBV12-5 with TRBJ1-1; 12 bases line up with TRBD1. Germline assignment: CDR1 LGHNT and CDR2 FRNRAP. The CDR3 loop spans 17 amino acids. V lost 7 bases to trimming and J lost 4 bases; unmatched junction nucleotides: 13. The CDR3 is CASAPVQGQGARTEAFF. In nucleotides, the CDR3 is TGTGCTAGTGCCCCGGTACAGGGACAGGGGGCGCGCACTGAAGCTTTCTTT.

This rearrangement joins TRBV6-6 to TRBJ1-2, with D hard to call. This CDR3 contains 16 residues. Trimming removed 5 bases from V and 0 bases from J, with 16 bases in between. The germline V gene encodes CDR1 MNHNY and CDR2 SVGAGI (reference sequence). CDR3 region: CASSQGPGWANYGYTF. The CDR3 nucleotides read TGTGCCAGCAGTCAAGGACCGGGGTGGGCTAACTATGGCTACACCTTC.

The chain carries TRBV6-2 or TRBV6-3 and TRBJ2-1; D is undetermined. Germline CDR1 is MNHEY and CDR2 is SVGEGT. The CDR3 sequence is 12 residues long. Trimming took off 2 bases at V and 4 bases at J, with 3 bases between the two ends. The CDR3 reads CASSYLYNEQFF. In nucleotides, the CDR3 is TGTGCCAGCAGTTACCTTTACAATGAGCAGTTCTTC.

The CDR3 here is CASSRDNSGNTIYF. In DNA, the CDR3 is TGTGCCAGCAGTAGGGACAACTCTGGAAACACCATATATTTT. This rearrangement joins TRBV6-5 to TRBJ1-3, with D possibly matching TRBD1 (6 bases). Deletions cut 5 bases from V and 0 bases from J, with 8 bases between. The CDR3 has 14 amino acids. Germline V CDR1 and CDR2: MNHEY, SVGAGI.

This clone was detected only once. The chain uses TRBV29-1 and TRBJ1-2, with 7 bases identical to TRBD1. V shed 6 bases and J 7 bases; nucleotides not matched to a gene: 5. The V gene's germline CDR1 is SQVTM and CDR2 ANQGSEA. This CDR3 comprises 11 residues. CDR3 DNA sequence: TGCAGCGTAGCACAGGGGTCTGGCTACACCTTC. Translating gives CSVAQGSGYTF.

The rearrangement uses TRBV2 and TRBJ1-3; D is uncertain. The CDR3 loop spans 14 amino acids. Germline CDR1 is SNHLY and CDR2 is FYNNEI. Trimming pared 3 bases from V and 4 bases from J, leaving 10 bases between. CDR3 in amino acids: CASSDQTGGNTIYF. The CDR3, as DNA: TGTGCCAGCAGTGATCAGACTGGGGGAAACACCATATATTTT.

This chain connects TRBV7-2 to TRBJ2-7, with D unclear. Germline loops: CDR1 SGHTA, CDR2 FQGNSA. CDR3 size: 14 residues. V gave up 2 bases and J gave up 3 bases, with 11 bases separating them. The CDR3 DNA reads TGTGCCAGCAGCTTAACCCTAGGTGGCTACGAGCAGTACTTC. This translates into CASSLTLGGYEQYF.

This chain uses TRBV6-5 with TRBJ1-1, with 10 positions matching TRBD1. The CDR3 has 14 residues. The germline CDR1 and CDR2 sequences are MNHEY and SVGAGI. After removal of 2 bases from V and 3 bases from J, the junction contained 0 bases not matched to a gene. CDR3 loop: CASSYGTGDTEAFF. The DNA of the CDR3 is TGTGCCAGCAGTTACGGGACAGGGGACACTGAAGCTTTCTTT.

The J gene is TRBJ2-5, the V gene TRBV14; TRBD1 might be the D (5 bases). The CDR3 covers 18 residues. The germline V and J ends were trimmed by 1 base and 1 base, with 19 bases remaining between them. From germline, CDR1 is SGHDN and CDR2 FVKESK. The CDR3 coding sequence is TGTGCCAGCAGCCAAGCACATTTGCCTGGACACCCCCAAGAGACCCAGTACTTC. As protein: CASSQAHLPGHPQETQYF.

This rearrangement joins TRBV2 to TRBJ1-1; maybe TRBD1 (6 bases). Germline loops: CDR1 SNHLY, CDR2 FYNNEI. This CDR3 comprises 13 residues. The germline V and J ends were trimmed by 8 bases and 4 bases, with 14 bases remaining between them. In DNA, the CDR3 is TGTGCCAGCGGTCGCAGGGGCGGCACTGAAGCTTTCTTT. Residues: CASGRRGGTEAFF.

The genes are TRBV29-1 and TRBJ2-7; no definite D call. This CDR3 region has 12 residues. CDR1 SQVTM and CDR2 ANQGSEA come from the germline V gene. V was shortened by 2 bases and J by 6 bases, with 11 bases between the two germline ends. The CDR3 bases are TGCAGCGTTGAAATAGTATCTTCCGAGCAGTACTTC. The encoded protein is CSVEIVSSEQYF.

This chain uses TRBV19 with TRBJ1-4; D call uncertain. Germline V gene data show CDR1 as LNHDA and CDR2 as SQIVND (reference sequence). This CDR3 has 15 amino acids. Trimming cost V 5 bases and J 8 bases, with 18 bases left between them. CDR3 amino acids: CASSPSLGSGEKLFF. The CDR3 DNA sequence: TGTGCCAGTAGTCCCTCTTTGGGTTCGGGAGAAAAACTGTTTTTT.